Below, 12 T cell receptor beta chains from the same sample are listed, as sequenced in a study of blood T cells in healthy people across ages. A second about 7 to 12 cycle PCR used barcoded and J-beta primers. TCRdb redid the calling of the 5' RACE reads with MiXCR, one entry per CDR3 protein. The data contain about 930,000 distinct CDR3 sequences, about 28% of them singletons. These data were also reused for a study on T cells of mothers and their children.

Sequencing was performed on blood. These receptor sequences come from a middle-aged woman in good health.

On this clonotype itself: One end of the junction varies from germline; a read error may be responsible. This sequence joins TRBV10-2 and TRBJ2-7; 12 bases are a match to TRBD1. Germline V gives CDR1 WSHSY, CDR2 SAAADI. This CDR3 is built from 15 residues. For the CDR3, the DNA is TGCGCCAGCAAAGGGACAGGGGGCGCCTCCTACGAGCAGTGCTTC. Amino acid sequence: CASKGTGGASYEQCF.

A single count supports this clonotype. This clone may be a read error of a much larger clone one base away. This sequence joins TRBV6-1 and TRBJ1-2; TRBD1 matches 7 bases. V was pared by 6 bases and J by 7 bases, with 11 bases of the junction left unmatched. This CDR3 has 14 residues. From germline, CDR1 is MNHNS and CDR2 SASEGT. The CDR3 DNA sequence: TGTGCCAGCAGGGAGGCCACAGGGGTTGGTGGCTACACCTTC. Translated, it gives CASREATGVGGYTF.

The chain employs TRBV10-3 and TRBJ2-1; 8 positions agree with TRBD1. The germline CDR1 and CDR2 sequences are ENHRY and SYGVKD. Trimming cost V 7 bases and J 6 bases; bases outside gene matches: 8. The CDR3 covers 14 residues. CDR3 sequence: CAITQGQGGNEQFF. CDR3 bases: TGTGCCATCACCCAAGGACAGGGTGGCAATGAGCAGTTCTTC.

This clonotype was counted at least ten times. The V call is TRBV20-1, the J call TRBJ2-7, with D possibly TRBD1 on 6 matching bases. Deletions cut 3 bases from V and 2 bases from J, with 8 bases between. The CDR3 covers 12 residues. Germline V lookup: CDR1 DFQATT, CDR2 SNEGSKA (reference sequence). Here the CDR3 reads CSARDSAYEQYF. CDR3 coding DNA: TGCAGTGCTAGGGACAGTGCCTACGAGCAGTACTTC.

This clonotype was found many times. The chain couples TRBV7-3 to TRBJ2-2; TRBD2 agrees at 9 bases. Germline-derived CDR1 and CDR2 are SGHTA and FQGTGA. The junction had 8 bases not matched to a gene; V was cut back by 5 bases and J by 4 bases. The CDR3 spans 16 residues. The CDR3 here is CASSQPGLASTGELFF. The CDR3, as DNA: TGTGCCAGCAGCCAACCGGGACTAGCCAGCACCGGGGAGCTGTTTTTT.

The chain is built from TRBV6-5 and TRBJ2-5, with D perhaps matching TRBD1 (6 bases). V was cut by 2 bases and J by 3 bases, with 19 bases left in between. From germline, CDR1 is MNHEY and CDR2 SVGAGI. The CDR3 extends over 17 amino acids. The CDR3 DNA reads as TGTGCCAGCAGTTACGCACCTTTGACAGGTGATGAAGAGACCCAGTACTTC. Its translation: CASSYAPLTGDEETQYF.

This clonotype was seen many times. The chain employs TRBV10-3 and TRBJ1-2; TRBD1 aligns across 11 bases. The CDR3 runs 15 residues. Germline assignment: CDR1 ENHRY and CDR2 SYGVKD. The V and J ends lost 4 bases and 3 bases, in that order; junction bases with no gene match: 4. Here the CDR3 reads CAISVPGQGDYGYTF. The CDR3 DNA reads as TGTGCCATCAGTGTCCCGGGACAGGGGGACTATGGCTACACCTTC.

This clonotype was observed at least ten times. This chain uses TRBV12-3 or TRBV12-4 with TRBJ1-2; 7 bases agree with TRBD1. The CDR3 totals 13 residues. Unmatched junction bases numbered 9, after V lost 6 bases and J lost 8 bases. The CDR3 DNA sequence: TGTGCCAGCAGCCTTACAGGGGCAGGCGGCTACACCTTC. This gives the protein CASSLTGAGGYTF.

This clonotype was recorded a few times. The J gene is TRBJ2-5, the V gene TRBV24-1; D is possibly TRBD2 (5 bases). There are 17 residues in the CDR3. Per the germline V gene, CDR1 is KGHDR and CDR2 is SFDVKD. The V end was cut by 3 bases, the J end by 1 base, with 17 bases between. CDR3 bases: TGTGCCACCAGTGATCCGCCATCGAGCGGCCGCCAAGAGACCCAGTACTTC. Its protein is CATSDPPSSGRQETQYF.

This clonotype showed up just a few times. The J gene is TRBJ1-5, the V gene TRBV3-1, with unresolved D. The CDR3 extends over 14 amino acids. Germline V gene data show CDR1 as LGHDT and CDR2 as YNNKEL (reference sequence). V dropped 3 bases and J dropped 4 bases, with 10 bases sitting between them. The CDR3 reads CASSQQVQNQPQHF. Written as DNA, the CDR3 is TGTGCCAGCAGCCAGCAAGTACAAAATCAGCCCCAGCATTTT. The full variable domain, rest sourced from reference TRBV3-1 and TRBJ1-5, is DTAVSQTPKYLVTQMGNDKSIKCEQNLGHDTMYWYKQDSKKFLKIMFSYNNKELIINETVPNRFSPKSPDKAHLNLHINSLELGDSAVYFCASSQQVQNQPQHFGDGTRLSIL.

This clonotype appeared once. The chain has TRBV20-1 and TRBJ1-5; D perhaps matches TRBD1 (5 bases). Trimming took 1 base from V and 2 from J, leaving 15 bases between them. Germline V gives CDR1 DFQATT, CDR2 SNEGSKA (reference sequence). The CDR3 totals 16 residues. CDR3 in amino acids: CSARAGSGAGNQPQHF. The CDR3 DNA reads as TGCAGTGCTAGAGCCGGATCTGGGGCAGGCAATCAGCCCCAGCATTTT.

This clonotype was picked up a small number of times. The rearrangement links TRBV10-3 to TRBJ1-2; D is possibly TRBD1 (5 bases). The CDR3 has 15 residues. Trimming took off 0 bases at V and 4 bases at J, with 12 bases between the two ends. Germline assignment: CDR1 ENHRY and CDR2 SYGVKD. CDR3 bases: TGTGCCATCAGTGAGTCAGACAGTAACCTCTATGGCTACACCTTC. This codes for CAISESDSNLYGYTF.